These 8 T cell receptor beta chains share one sample of origin, sequenced in a study of sequential checkpoint blockade in melanoma (dated by TCRdb to about 2019). The sample's treatment or condition label, decoded: randomized to nivolumab then ipilimumab (arm A) or the reverse (arm B). Library preparation employed the immunoSEQ multiplex PCR assay. Here the immuneACCESS table is served through TCRdb, limited to in-frame sequences with V and J called. Missing clones are a known gap in these copies; in checked studies unresolved V genes cover under half, and the rest lacks a known reason. This sample lists about 5,100 clones; less than 20% were detected once. Jointly, the top ten make up over 15% of the sample. The material was tumor tissue (inferred from file names), obtained from a patient given nivolumab and ipilimumab in sequence. The receptor set was obtained from a human donor with melanoma.

The chain recombines TRBV14 with TRBJ1-4; TRBD1 aligns across 8 bases. Trimming took 4 bases from V and 8 from J; bases not matched to a gene: 15. This CDR3 region has 17 residues. CDR1 is SGHDN and CDR2 is FVKESK in the germline V gene. CDR3 bases: TGTGCCAGCAGCCCCGGCCGCAGGGGGCGTTATGGAGAAAAACTGTTTTTT. This encodes CASSPGRRGRYGEKLFF.

This clone qualifies as medium-sized (0.01 to 0.1%). J is TRBJ2-3 and V is TRBV5-1; D possibly corresponds to TRBD2 (6 bases). The V end was cut by 0 bases, the J end by 0 bases, with 11 bases between. In germline, CDR1 is SGHRS, CDR2 YFSETQ. The CDR3 contains 16 residues. The CDR3: CASSLVTSRSTDTQYF. In DNA, the CDR3 is TGCGCCAGCAGCTTGGTAACTAGCAGGAGCACAGATACGCAGTATTTT.

This chain links TRBV23-1 with TRBJ2-1; D gene uncertain. TRBV23-1 is placed among ORFs of uncertain function. Trimming removed 0 bases from V and 2 bases from J, with 8 bases in between. The CDR3 covers 15 residues. The CDR3 nucleotides read TGCGCCAGCAGTCAATCTCAGTCCCCCTACAATGAGCAGTTCTTC. It codes for CASSQSQSPYNEQFF.

This clone has a handful of counts. The rearrangement joins TRBV9 to TRBJ1-6; no clear D. V was cut by 4 bases and J by 7 bases, with 15 bases left in between. This CDR3 is 15 amino acids long. Germline CDR1 and CDR2: SGDLS and YYNGEE. CDR3 bases: TGTGCCAGCAGCTTTAGCGCTTCGGGAAATTCACCCCTCCACTTT. It translates to CASSFSASGNSPLHF.

The V gene is TRBV15, the J gene TRBJ2-7; D remains unclear. This CDR3 spans 14 amino acids. Germline V gene data show CDR1 as LNHNV and CDR2 as YYDKDF (reference sequence). V was shortened by 5 bases and J by 2 bases, with 13 bases between the two germline ends. Here the CDR3 DNA reads TGTGCCACCAGCGGCTCTCTCCCCCCCTACGAGCAGTACTTC. Protein sequence: CATSGSLPPYEQYF.

This clone has just a few counts. This chain connects TRBV6-8 to TRBJ2-5; D is uncertain. Between the trimmed V and J ends, which lost 6 bases and 4 bases, there was a span of 12 bases. In germline, CDR1 is MNHGY, CDR2 SAAAGT. The CDR3 totals 13 residues. The CDR3 protein is CASRVQTLETQYF. The CDR3 DNA follows: TGTGCCAGCAGAGTCCAGACATTAGAGACCCAGTACTTC.

There are a few counts of this clone. The chain uses TRBV7-8 and TRBJ1-1; D is uncertain. The germline V gene has CDR1 SGHVS and CDR2 FQNEAQ. The CDR3 has 13 residues. V lost 5 bases and J lost 0, with 7 bases in between. DNA of the CDR3: TGTGCCAGCAGCCAGTGGGTGAACACTGAAGCTTTCTTT. It is translated as CASSQWVNTEAFF.

This chain connects TRBV19 to TRBJ2-7; TRBD1 aligns across 9 bases. Germline V gene sequence: CDR1 LNHDA, CDR2 SQIVND (reference sequence). V shed 3 bases, J shed 3 bases, and the junction held 6 bases outside the gene matches. This CDR3 contains 15 residues. This CDR3 reads CASSIGTGSFYEQYF. For the CDR3, the DNA is TGTGCCAGTAGTATCGGGACAGGGTCGTTCTACGAGCAGTACTTC.